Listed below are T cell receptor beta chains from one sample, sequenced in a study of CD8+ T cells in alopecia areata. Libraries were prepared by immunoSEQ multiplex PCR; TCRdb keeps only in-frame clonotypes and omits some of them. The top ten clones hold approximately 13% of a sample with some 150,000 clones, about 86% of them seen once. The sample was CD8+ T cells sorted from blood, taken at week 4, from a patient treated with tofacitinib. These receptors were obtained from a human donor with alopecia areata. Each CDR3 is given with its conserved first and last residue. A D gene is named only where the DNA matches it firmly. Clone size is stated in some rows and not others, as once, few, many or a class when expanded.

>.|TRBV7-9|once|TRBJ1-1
TGTGCCAGCAGCTTAGCGGAGGGGTTGAACACTGAAGCTTTCTTT
CASSLAEGLNTEAFF
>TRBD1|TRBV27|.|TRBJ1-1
TGTGCCAGCAGCAACGAGCCCCGGGACAGGGAAACTGAAGCTTTCTTT
CASSNEPRDRETEAFF
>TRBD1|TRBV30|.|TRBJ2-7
TGTGCCTTAGCGATGACAGGGGCCCTCTACGAGCAGTACTTC
CALAMTGALYEQYF
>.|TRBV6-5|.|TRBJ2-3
TGTGCCAGCAGTTACGACAGCACAGATACGCAGTATTTT
CASSYDSTDTQYF
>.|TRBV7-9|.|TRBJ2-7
TGTGCCAGCAGCTGGACCGGGGTAGAGCAGTACTTC
CASSWTGVEQYF
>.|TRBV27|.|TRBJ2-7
TGTGCCAGCAGTTTATCGGGTAGGGAGCAGTACTTC
CASSLSGREQYF
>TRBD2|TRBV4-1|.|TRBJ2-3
TGCGCCAGCAGCCCCGGGACTAGCATATTCACAGATACGCAGTATTTT
CASSPGTSIFTDTQYF
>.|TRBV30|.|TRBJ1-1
TGTGCCTGGTGTAAGGGGGACGGAGACACTGAAGCTTTCTTT
CAWCKGDGDTEAFF
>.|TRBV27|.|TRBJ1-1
TGTGCCAGCAGTCCCGGACGGAACACTGAAGCTTTCTTT
CASSPGRNTEAFF
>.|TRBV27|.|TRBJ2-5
TGTGCCAGCAGTTTATACAGGAACCAAGAGACCCAGTACTTC
CASSLYRNQETQYF
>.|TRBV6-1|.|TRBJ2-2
TGTGCCACCCAGTCCCAAAGGATGGAAACCGGGGAGCTGTTTTTT
CATQSQRMETGELFF
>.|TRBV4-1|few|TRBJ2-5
TGCGCCAGCAGCCAAGCAGGGATGGGACAAGAGACCCAGTACTTC
CASSQAGMGQETQYF
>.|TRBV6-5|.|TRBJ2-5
TGTGCCAGCAGTCCCGGCACCGGGCGGGCAGAGACCCAGTACTTC
CASSPGTGRAETQYF
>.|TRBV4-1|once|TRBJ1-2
TGCGCCAGCAGCCCCGGGGATGAGGGGATGAGCTATGGCTACACCTTC
CASSPGDEGMSYGYTF
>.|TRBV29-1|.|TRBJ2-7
TGCAGCGTTGAATCCTCAGGGGAAGCCTACGAGCAGTACTTC
CSVESSGEAYEQYF
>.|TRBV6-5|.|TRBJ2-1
TGTGCCAGCAGTTACGGACTTGACAATGAGCAGTTCTTC
CASSYGLDNEQFF
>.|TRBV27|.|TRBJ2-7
TGTGCCAGCAGTTCCTCCGCAGGGGAGCCATACTACGAGCAGTACTTC
CASSSSAGEPYYEQYF
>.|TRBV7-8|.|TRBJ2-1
TGTGCCAGCATAGACAGTAATTACAATGAGCAGTTCTTC
CASIDSNYNEQFF
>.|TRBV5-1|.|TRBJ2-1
TGCGCCAGCAGCTTGGTGGTAGCGGAGAATGAGCAGTTCTTC
CASSLVVAENEQFF
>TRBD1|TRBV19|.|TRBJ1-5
TGTGCCGTGCGGACAGGGGGCGGGGGGCAGCCCCAGCATTTT
CAVRTGGGGQPQHF
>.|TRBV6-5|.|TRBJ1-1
TGTGCCAGCAAAGTTCCCGTTCGGGGGGAAGCTTTCTTT
CASKVPVRGEAFF
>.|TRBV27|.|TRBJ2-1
TGTGCCAGCAGTTTGATGGGGGGAGCCTACAATGAGCAGTTCTTC
CASSLMGGAYNEQFF
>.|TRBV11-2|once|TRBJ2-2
TGTGCCAGCAGTAAAACGGACACTTTTAGAGCTCTCGGCGGGGAGCTGTTTTTT
CASSKTDTFRALGGELFF
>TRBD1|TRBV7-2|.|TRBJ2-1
TGTGCCAGCAGCTCGACGGACAGGTATGAGCAGTTCTTC
CASSSTDRYEQFF
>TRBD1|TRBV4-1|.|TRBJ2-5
TGCGCCAGCAGCCAAGGTTGGGACAGCCAAGAGACCCAGTACTTC
CASSQGWDSQETQYF
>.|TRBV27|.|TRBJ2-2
TGTGCCAGCACCTCGGGGACCCTCACCGGGGAGCTGTTTTTT
CASTSGTLTGELFF
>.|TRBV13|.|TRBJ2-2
TGTGCCAGCAGCTTAAGGGACACCGGGGAGCTGTTTTTT
CASSLRDTGELFF
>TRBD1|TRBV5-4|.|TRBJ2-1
TGTGCCAGCAGGACAGGGGGCACCTACAATGAGCAGTTCTTC
CASRTGGTYNEQFF
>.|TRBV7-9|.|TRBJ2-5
TGTGCCAGCAGCGCGTTTGGCGAGACCCAGTACTTC
CASSAFGETQYF
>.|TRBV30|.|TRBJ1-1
TGTGCCTCCCGGGACACCTCGAACACTGAAGCTTTCTTT
CASRDTSNTEAFF
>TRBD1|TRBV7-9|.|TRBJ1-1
TGTGCCAGTCATACGGGACAGGGGCCAAACACTGAAGCTTTCTTT
CASHTGQGPNTEAFF
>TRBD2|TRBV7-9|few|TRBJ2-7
TGTGCCAGCAGCTCGGGACTAGCGGACGAGCAGTACTTC
CASSSGLADEQYF
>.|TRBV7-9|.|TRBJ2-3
TGTGCCAGCAGCCCGTCGGGGTCGGGGGTAGGCACAGATACGCAGTATTTT
CASSPSGSGVGTDTQYF
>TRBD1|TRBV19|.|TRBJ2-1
TGTGCCAGTAGTATAGGGACAGGCGATTTGGATGAGCAGTTCTTC
CASSIGTGDLDEQFF
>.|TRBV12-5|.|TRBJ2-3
TGTGCTAGTGGGTCCGTCTCTGATCGCACAGATACGCAGTATTTT
CASGSVSDRTDTQYF
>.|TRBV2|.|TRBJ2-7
TGTGCCAGCAGTGGGGGCTACGAGCAGTACTTC
CASSGGYEQYF
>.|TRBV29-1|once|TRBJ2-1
TGCAGCGTTGAAGCACTGAACTCCTACAATGAGCAGTTCTTC
CSVEALNSYNEQFF
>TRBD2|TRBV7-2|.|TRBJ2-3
TGTGCCAGCAGCTCTACTAGCGGGAGCTCAGATACGCAGTATTTT
CASSSTSGSSDTQYF
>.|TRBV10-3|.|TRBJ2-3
TGTGCCATCAGTTGGGTTCCCACAGATACGCAGTATTTT
CAISWVPTDTQYF
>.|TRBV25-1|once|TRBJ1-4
TGTGCCAGCAGTGGTGAAAAACTGTTTTTT
CASSGEKLFF
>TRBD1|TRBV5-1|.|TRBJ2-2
TGCGCCAGCAGCTTGGGTTTGGGGACAGGAGACTTCACCGGGGAGCTGTTTTTT
CASSLGLGTGDFTGELFF
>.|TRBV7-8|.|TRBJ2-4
TGTGCCAGCAGCTTTGAACTAGCCAAAAACATTCAGTACTTC
CASSFELAKNIQYF
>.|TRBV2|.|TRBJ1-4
TGTGCCAGCAGTGAAGGTGCTACAACTAATGAAAAACTGTTTTTT
CASSEGATTNEKLFF
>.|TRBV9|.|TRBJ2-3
TGTGCCAGCAGCGTAGCGGGCCTCAATACAGATACGCAGTATTTT
CASSVAGLNTDTQYF
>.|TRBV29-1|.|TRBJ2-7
TGCAGCGCCTGGTTGAGTGGACGCTACGAGCAGTACTTC
CSAWLSGRYEQYF